These 24 T cell receptor beta chains originate from one sample sequenced in a study of CD8 T cells in ankylosing spondylitis (dated by TCRdb to between 2016 and 2019). On the study overall, not on this receptor specifically: A TCR beta motif made up of several highly homologous amino acid variants appeared to be characteristic of blood from ankylosing spondylitis patients.

For these receptors, no antigen is known. Libraries were built with 5' RACE. The sequencer was an Illumina HiSeq 2500. In TCRdb, the public reads were trimmed at Q25 with fastp and aligned with MiXCR, with productive beta chains retained. Merged by CDR3 protein, the rows form single entries marked with the most common genes and DNA. Here the sample has about 460,000 distinct CDR3 sequences; about 5% occur a single time. The ten biggest clones cover 3% to 4.5% of the sample. Source material: blood, either unsorted or a sorted T cell fraction (not recorded which). These receptors all stem from a male donor with ankylosing spondylitis.

This clonotype was observed at least ten times. V gene TRBV29-1 combines with J gene TRBJ1-1, with D tentatively TRBD1 (5 bases). Germline CDR1 and CDR2: SQVTM and ANQGSEA. Trimming left V 4 bases short and J 5 bases short, with 17 bases between. The CDR3 is 14 residues long. Here the CDR3 reads CSVGRGRRGTEAFF. In DNA form, the CDR3 reads TGCAGCGTTGGTAGGGGTCGACGAGGGACTGAAGCTTTCTTT.

The sample holds a few counts of this clonotype. The V and J genes are TRBV5-1 and TRBJ2-3; D perhaps matches TRBD1 (6 bases). The V gene lost 2 bases and the J gene lost 4 bases, with 14 bases spanning the gap. From germline, CDR1 is SGHRS and CDR2 YFSETQ. The CDR3 runs to 15 residues. For the CDR3, the DNA is TGCGCCAGCAGCTTAGACACAAGGGGGTCAGATACGCAGTATTTT. Its translation: CASSLDTRGSDTQYF.

This clonotype was seen many times. This chain connects TRBV7-9 to TRBJ2-3; D remains ambiguous. Germline CDR1 reads SEHNR; CDR2 reads FQNEAQ (reference sequence). This CDR3 contains 15 residues. V was cut by 6 bases and J by 2 bases, with 15 bases left in between. CDR3 nucleotides: TGTGCCAGCAGAGGGCCAGGCGATTCCACAGATACGCAGTATTTT. Translating it yields CASRGPGDSTDTQYF.

This clonotype has just a few counts. The chain recombines TRBV6-1 with TRBJ1-5; 9 positions agree with TRBD1. Trimming cost V 0 bases and J 8 bases; bases outside gene matches: 14. Germline CDR1 MNHNS, CDR2 SASEGT. CDR3 length equals 18 residues. CDR3 nucleotides: TGTGCCAGCAGTGAAGCAACTAAACAGGGGGCTGGATGGAAGCCCCAGCATTTT. This gives the protein CASSEATKQGAGWKPQHF.

There are many counts of this clonotype. This rearrangement joins TRBV24-1 to TRBJ2-2; D gene uncertain. Germline values: CDR1 KGHDR, CDR2 SFDVKD. The CDR3 length is 16 residues. Trimming pared 0 bases from V and 6 bases from J, leaving 13 bases between. Here the CDR3 reads CATSDLAKTQAGELFF. The DNA of the CDR3 is TGTGCCACCAGTGATTTGGCTAAAACGCAGGCCGGGGAGCTGTTTTTT.

Ten or more counts support this clonotype. This chain's CDR3 is CASSPPSGSEQYF. Written as DNA, the CDR3 is TGTGCCAGCTCACCACCGTCAGGGTCCGAGCAGTACTTC. The chain recombines TRBV18 with TRBJ2-7; D is possibly TRBD1 (5 bases). Looked up from germline, CDR1 is KGHSH and CDR2 is LQKENI. This CDR3 spans 13 amino acids. Trimming stripped 0 bases from V and 6 bases from J, with 9 bases between.

This clonotype was seen only a few times. The rearrangement links TRBV18 to TRBJ2-1; weak D call: TRBD2 (7 bases). Germline CDR1 and CDR2: KGHSH and LQKENI. This CDR3 has 16 amino acids. V lost 3 bases to trimming and J lost 2 bases, with 14 bases between them. CDR3 in amino acids: CASSPLTGRAYNEQFF. The CDR3 coding sequence is TGTGCCAGCTCACCCCTAACAGGGAGGGCCTACAATGAGCAGTTCTTC.

The DNA of the CDR3 is TGTGCCAGCGGGAGGTGGGGGGCCGAGCAGTACTTC. Translation gives CASGRWGAEQYF. The chain recombines TRBV7-9 with TRBJ2-7, with D perhaps being TRBD1 or TRBD2 (6 bases each). The CDR3 loop spans 12 amino acids. Germline V gene lookup returns CDR1 SEHNR and CDR2 FQNEAQ (reference sequence). V dropped 8 bases and J dropped 6 bases, with 14 bases sitting between them.

In this sample, this clonotype turned up many times. This chain uses TRBV20-1 with TRBJ1-2; D not certain. The CDR3 is 13 amino acids. Germline values: CDR1 DFQATT, CDR2 SNEGSKA (reference sequence). Trimming pared 0 bases from V and 5 bases from J, leaving 10 bases between. The CDR3 DNA reads as TGCAGTGCTAGAGAGGCAGGCTCATATGGCTACACCTTC. Amino acids: CSAREAGSYGYTF.

This clonotype was counted between two and nine times. The V and J genes are TRBV12-3 or TRBV12-4 and TRBJ2-3; 7 bases fit TRBD1. With V trimmed by 5 bases and J by 0 bases, 5 bases remained unmatched. The CDR3 runs to 15 residues. The CDR3 sequence is CASSRDRESTDTQYF. CDR3 sequence (DNA): TGTGCCAGCAGTCGCGACAGGGAAAGCACAGATACGCAGTATTTT.

This clonotype was recorded at least ten times. This chain's CDR3 is CASSWGQGADQPQHF. The CDR3 coding sequence is TGTGCCAGCAGCTGGGGACAGGGGGCTGATCAGCCCCAGCATTTT. The chain uses TRBV7-9 and TRBJ1-5; 12 nucleotides line up with TRBD1. The trim removed 4 bases at V and 5 bases at J, leaving 3 bases unmatched. CDR1 and CDR2 (germline): SEHNR, FQNEAQ (reference sequence). The CDR3 runs to 15 residues.

This clonotype was detected many times. The J gene is TRBJ1-1, the V gene TRBV4-1; D is unclear. CDR1 is MGHRA and CDR2 is YSYEKL in the germline V gene. This CDR3 contains 14 residues. Between the trimmed V and J ends, which lost 1 base and 7 bases, there was a span of 13 bases. CDR3 protein: CASSQAIVGGEAFF. The CDR3 bases are TGCGCCAGCAGCCAAGCCATCGTCGGCGGTGAAGCTTTCTTT.

This clonotype showed up many times. The V gene is TRBV20-1, the J gene TRBJ2-3; weak D call: TRBD1 (5 bases). CDR1 is DFQATT, CDR2 SNEGSKA, per germline (reference sequence). The length of the CDR3 is 15 residues. Trimming cost V 4 bases and J 0 bases, with 14 bases left between them. The CDR3 is CSATYGAASTDTQYF. The CDR3 region has the DNA TGCAGTGCTACCTATGGGGCGGCTAGCACAGATACGCAGTATTTT.

This clonotype was counted many times. The chain joins TRBV20-1 to TRBJ1-2; D gene uncertain. This CDR3 comprises 13 residues. V shed 3 bases and J shed 4 bases, with 12 bases lying between them. Germline assignment: CDR1 DFQATT and CDR2 SNEGSKA (reference sequence). CDR3 in amino acids: CSASSSLGYGYTF. CDR3 nucleotide sequence: TGCAGTGCTAGTTCCAGTCTGGGCTATGGCTACACCTTC.

CDR3 bases: TGCGCCAGCAGCTTTTTCGTCTCCGGCCGCGGGGAGACCCAGTACTTC. Protein sequence: CASSFFVSGRGETQYF. The gene calls are TRBV5-1 and TRBJ2-5, with D tentatively TRBD2 (5 bases). The CDR3 length is 16 residues. Germline values: CDR1 SGHRS, CDR2 YFSETQ. V was shortened by 2 bases and J by 5 bases, with 19 bases between the two germline ends.

At least ten counts were recorded for this clonotype. The chain links TRBV4-3 to TRBJ1-5; tentatively, D is TRBD1 (6 bases). Germline CDR1 is LGHNA and CDR2 is YSLEER. CDR3 size: 16 residues. The V gene lost 0 bases and the J gene lost 3 bases, with 12 bases spanning the gap. The CDR3 nucleotides are TGCGCCAGCAGCCAAGATACAGGGAGAGTCAATCAGCCCCAGCATTTT. It is translated as CASSQDTGRVNQPQHF.

The chain joins TRBV6-1 to TRBJ2-6; D is uncertain. The CDR3 has 17 amino acids. With 6 bases removed from V and 0 bases from J, the gap between germline ends came to 15 bases. CDR1 is MNHNS and CDR2 is SASEGT in the germline V gene. The CDR3 nucleotides are TGTGCCAGCAGACGCAGGTTTATCAGCTCTGGGGCCAACGTCCTGACTTTC. As protein: CASRRRFISSGANVLTF.

This clonotype was detected many times. The genes are TRBV11-2 and TRBJ2-3; 9 nucleotides agree with TRBD2. Per the germline V gene, CDR1 is SGHAT and CDR2 is FQNNGV. The CDR3 totals 14 residues. J was trimmed by 6 bases and V by 1 base; bases with no gene match: 2. CDR3 in DNA: TGTGCCAGCAGCTTAGGGACTAGCGCGGATACGCAGTATTTT. Translated, it gives CASSLGTSADTQYF.

This clonotype was observed many times. V and J are TRBV5-1 and TRBJ1-1; unclear D gene. The germline V and J ends were trimmed by 2 bases and 4 bases, with 12 bases remaining between them. The CDR3 contains 14 residues. Per germline, CDR1 SGHRS and CDR2 YFSETQ. The CDR3: CASSFRETGTEAFF. The CDR3 region has the DNA TGCGCCAGCAGCTTCCGGGAAACGGGCACTGAAGCTTTCTTT.

To note about this clonotype: The junction shows a germline mismatch at one end, possibly a read error. For the CDR3, the DNA is TGCAGCGCTACTAGCGGGAGGGCCTGGGAGCAGTTCTTC. Its translation: CSATSGRAWEQFF. V is TRBV20-1 and J is TRBJ2-1, with TRBD2 matching over 13 bases. CDR1 DFQATT and CDR2 SNEGSKA come from the germline V gene (reference sequence). CDR3 size: 13 residues.

This clonotype appeared many times. The chain uses TRBV20-1 and TRBJ2-7; D may correspond to TRBD1 or TRBD2 (5 bases each). CDR3 length: 18 amino acids. Germline values: CDR1 DFQATT, CDR2 SNEGSKA (reference sequence). Trimming took off 1 base at V and 3 bases at J, with 25 bases between the two ends. Written as DNA, the CDR3 is TGCAGTGCTAGAGTCAATTTCTCACGGCGGAGAGGGGTCTACGAGCAGTACTTC. This encodes CSARVNFSRRRGVYEQYF.

This clonotype was counted a few times. This sequence joins TRBV18 and TRBJ1-5; D may be TRBD1 (5 bases). This CDR3 contains 14 residues. CDR1 and CDR2 from the germline V gene are KGHSH and LQKENI. Trimming pared 0 bases from V and 5 bases from J, leaving 8 bases between. In DNA, the CDR3 is TGTGCCAGCTCACCACCGGGGGGGGATCAGCCCCAGCATTTT. Translated: CASSPPGGDQPQHF.

The V and J genes are TRBV2 and TRBJ2-1; the match to TRBD2 covers 14 bases. The V and J ends lost 10 bases and 7 bases, in that order; junction bases with no gene match: 21. CDR1 is SNHLY and CDR2 is FYNNEI in the germline V gene. The CDR3 extends over 19 amino acids. Here the CDR3 reads CATEDSTSGREWPKNEQFF. CDR3 in DNA: TGTGCCACCGAAGACTCGACTAGCGGGAGGGAGTGGCCCAAGAATGAGCAGTTCTTC.

The V gene is TRBV4-1, the J gene TRBJ2-5, with 11 positions matching TRBD2. V was pared by 2 bases and J by 10 bases, with 15 bases of the junction left unmatched. The CDR3 is 17 residues long. Germline V lookup: CDR1 MGHRA, CDR2 YSYEKL. The CDR3 sequence is CASSQFTSVGLADLQYF. In nucleotides, the CDR3 is TGCGCCAGCAGCCAATTCACTTCCGTGGGACTAGCGGACCTCCAGTACTTC.